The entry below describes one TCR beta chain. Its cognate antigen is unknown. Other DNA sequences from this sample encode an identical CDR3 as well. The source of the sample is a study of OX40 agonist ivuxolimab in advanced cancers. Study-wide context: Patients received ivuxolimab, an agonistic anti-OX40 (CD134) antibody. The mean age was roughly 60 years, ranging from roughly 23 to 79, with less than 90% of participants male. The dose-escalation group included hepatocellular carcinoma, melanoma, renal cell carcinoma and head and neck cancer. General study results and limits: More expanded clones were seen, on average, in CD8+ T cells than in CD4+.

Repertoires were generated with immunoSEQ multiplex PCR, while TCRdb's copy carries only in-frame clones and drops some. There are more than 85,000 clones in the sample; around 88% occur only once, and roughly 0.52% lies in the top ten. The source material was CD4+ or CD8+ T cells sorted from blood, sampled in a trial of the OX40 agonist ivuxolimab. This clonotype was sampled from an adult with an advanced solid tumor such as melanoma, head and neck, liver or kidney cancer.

The DNA of the CDR3 is TGTGCCAGCAGACGGGGGTACGAGCAGTACTTC. Its protein product is CASRRGYEQYF. The rearrangement uses TRBV27 and TRBJ2-7; tentative D call: TRBD2 (6 bases). This CDR3 is built from 11 residues. V was cut by 6 bases and J by 4 bases, with 7 bases left in between. The germline CDR1 and CDR2 sequences are MNHEY and SMNVEV (reference sequence).